This TCR beta chain originates from a study of beta chain features in type 1 diabetes. The isolated RNA, all of it, was reverse transcribed, so expressed TCRB transcripts were what got sequenced. Profiled with immunoSEQ multiplex PCR; TCRdb holds only in-frame clones, not every one. The sample yields around 160,000 clones, about 51% seen once. The germline gives CDR1 SGHRS, CDR2 YFSETQ. Trimming shortened V by 3 bases and J by 7 bases, and 9 bases separated the two germline ends. CDR3 length equals 12 residues. Study conclusions and caveats: The question of HLA type influencing TCRB rearrangement was one that remained unresolved here. A greater similarity of naive, central memory and Treg TCRB repertoires was seen among patients than among healthy donors.

Regarding this clone: The antigen remains unidentified.

Each of the CD4+ naive, central memory, regulatory and stem cell-like memory populations was sorted via CD45RO/CCR7/CD25/CD127/CD95/CD27. Without exception, sorted populations had purity beyond 98%. V usage is TRBV5-1 and J usage is TRBJ2-3; unclear D gene. The sequenced sample consisted of Tregs from blood. The sequence derives from a man in his late teens or twenties in good health. The CDR3 nucleotides are TGCGCCAGCAGCTCCTCACCTAATACGCAGTATTTT. Translating gives CASSSSPNTQYF.